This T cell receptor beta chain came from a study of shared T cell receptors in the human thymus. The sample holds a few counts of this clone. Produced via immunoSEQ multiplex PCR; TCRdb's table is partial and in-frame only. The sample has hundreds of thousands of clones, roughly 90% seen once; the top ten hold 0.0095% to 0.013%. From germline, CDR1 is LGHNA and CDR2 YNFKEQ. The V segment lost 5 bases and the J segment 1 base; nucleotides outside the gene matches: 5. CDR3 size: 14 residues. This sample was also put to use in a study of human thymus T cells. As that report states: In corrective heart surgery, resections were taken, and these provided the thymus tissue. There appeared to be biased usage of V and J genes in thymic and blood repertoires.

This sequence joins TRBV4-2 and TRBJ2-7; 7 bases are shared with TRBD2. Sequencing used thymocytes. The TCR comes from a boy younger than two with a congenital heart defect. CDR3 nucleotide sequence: TGTGCCAGCAGCAGCGACGGGGGGTCCTACGAGCAGTACTTC. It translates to CASSSDGGSYEQYF.